This T cell receptor beta chain is drawn from a study of cytomegalovirus exposure and HLA in healthy donors (TCRdb year 2017). Regarding the study in general: In an earlier analysis of fewer than 750 of the donors, 250 to 350 Gb of sequence data and approximately 120 million unique TCR beta sequences from some 170 million T cells were reported. Alongside the repertoire data, information on donor age, sex, ethnicity and CMV serostatus was compiled. In a later analysis, previously published TCR beta repertoires from about 640 donors were re-analyzed and high-resolution HLA genotyping was added so that TCR occurrence patterns could be studied. All discovery cohort repertoires had been generated using a single sequencing platform. In a later genetic analysis, genome-wide SNP genotypes for about 55% of the 666 donors were used, and that subset was treated as a discovery cohort. To decide whether each TCR beta V gene segment behaved as functional or pseudogenic, an earlier analysis of some 600 of the donors relied on high-throughput TCR beta sequencing. HLA typing included class I and class II loci at four-digit resolution. High-throughput TCR immunosequencing, statistical association of individual TCRs with disease status, and machine learning were combined to predict cytomegalovirus infection status. The study profiled the T cell repertoires of more than 500 subjects by immunosequencing and related them to cytomegalovirus serostatus. Among 300 to 450 genotyped donors of the cohort, an average of around 240,000 unique TCR beta nucleotide sequences were sequenced per donor, about a sixth of them non-productive. The later analysis used no new phenotypic data to find candidate immune exposures, relying instead on TCR beta sequences and their occurrence across donors. An early release that covered fewer than 800 HLA-typed donors contained approximately 300 gigabases of sequencing data and 85 million to 100 million unique TCR sequences. The study was designed to test whether signatures of past pathogen exposure could be identified by cataloging public T cell receptors. Roughly five DR-DQ haplotypes were handled as single units for association and clustering, since linkage in the cohort was strong. Among the roughly 390 genotyped donors, 81% belonged to the genetic ancestry cluster associated with self-reported Caucasian donors. Besides the first cohort of roughly 660 subjects, a separate validation cohort made up of 120 or so different subjects was used. Typing coverage varied by locus: roughly 629-640 donors for A, B, C, DRB1 and DQB1; some 520 for DQA1; about 590 for DPA1; approximately 490 for DPB1.

Measured from the cysteine to the phenylalanine, the CDR3 is 15 residues long. Just the 45-base CDR3 DNA is kept, in frame starting at base 1. Comment on this clone: Its antigen target is currently unknown. No qualities accompany the bases; no much larger clone lies one base away.

The cohort was made up of roughly 670 healthy bone marrow donors. All cohort members were sampled while nominally healthy, although unrecorded immune exposures were likely present. Of the approximately 670 cohort members, roughly 300 had positive CMV serostatus and around 350 had negative CMV serostatus, and CMV serostatus was not recorded for the donor. A peripheral blood sample was collected from each donor, and TCR beta sequencing was performed on peripheral blood mononuclear cells. Genomic DNA was extracted from the blood cell samples with the Qiagen DNeasy Blood Extraction Kit. General findings and caveats noted by the study authors: Cytomegalovirus status was reported to be diagnosed by the classifier with high specificity and sensitivity in both the original and validation cohorts. Compared with the roughly 670-donor mean, donors in an Asian-associated ancestry cluster had fewer N-insertions in productive TCRs, according to a later genetic analysis. Most TCR sequences were seen in very few donors, while some public TCRs were found in many individuals. Because counts were too low, about 17 rarely observed V segments, including chromosome 9 orphons, were excluded from the earlier analysis of some 540 of the donors. A further reported finding was that TCR beta sequences accurately predicted the HLA-A and HLA-B alleles for most subjects in the first cohort. The presence/absence analyses assumed that sequencing depth was roughly uniform across donors, and that assumption may not be true. A later genetic analysis associated a missense DCLRE1C variant with V-gene and J-gene trimming of TCR beta chains, and an independent cohort replicated the association. A group of highly shared sequence variants was considered likely to be a technical artifact of the sequencing pipeline. A few of the identified cytomegalovirus-associated TCR beta chains were confirmed in vitro to be specific for cytomegalovirus antigens. Most CMV-associated TCR beta chains appeared to be HLA-restricted in a later analysis, and the HLA associations seemed to be driven largely by CMV exposure. The authors suggested that the approach could potentially be generalized to other disease states and immunological phenotypes. When HLA alleles, especially DR and DQ, strongly co-occurred, attributing TCR associations to individual alleles was difficult. An earlier analysis of several hundred of the donors showed that most TCR beta V segments appeared in productive rearrangements either about 87% or about 30% of the time, which broadly matched IMGT annotations. Linkage disequilibrium might explain the correlated functional status among segregating V segments, but an unknown experimental factor could not be ruled out. Only TCR beta chains were sequenced in this cohort, and the absence of alpha or paired-chain data limited detectable features. Specific HLA alleles were associated with some 15,000 TCR beta sequences at a false discovery rate of 0.05 in a later analysis. A later analysis found that TCR association rates varied across HLA loci, with DRB1 alleles showing the most associated TCRs and HLA-C alleles the fewest. The only immune exposure information available for the cohort was CMV serostatus. Because some donors lacked HLA typing at each locus, the association tests relied only on the typed subset. Several of the top co-occurrence clusters appeared to be linked to parvovirus B19, influenza, CMV and Epstein-Barr virus, according to a later analysis. In the study, about 150 TCR beta chains were listed as associated with cytomegalovirus. The 87-base-pair reads could not distinguish some IMGT-functional V segments, including TRBV6-2 and TRBV6-3, so those segments were excluded. In a later analysis, HLA-associated TCR beta chains showed more clonal expansion and lower generation probabilities than non-associated chains that were equally common.

The library was obtained by the immunoSEQ multiplex PCR assay. The multiplex PCR relied on a mix of 60 forward primers for TCR Vbeta segments and 13 reverse primers for TCR Jbeta segments. The CDR3 region of rearranged TCR beta genes was amplified from genomic DNA with a multiplex PCR assay. The Illumina HiSeq System was used to sequence the amplified TCR beta libraries as 87-base-pair reads. The study's processing was this. A later analysis tallied 75 million to 85 million unique TCR beta chains across the approximately 670 repertoires, and about 12 million of those chains were shared by two or more donors. Raw reads were error-corrected and collapsed into unique sequences with a nearest-neighbor algorithm that merged closely related sequences to remove PCR and sequencing errors. To assign V, D and J gene segments, CDR3 sequences were aligned to IMGT reference sequences. Each retained sequence needed at least a six-nucleotide match to both a V gene segment and a J gene segment. Rearrangements were classified as productive when the CDR3 lacked stop codons and remained in frame with V and J, and all other rearrangements were classified as non-productive. Following IMGT convention, CDR3 was defined as the stretch from the second conserved V-encoded cysteine to the conserved J-encoded phenylalanine. In an earlier analysis of around 600 of the donors, sequences lacking an unambiguous match to a single V gene segment were excluded. In an earlier analysis of around 600 of the donors, V segments were called functional above 56.7% productive rearrangements and were called segregating when the between-donor standard deviation exceeded 5%. A statistical classification framework was built to diagnose cytomegalovirus status from the catalog of TCR beta chain sequences. In a later analysis, TCR nucleotide sequences were compared against IMGT/GENE-DB human TR gene sequences so that V and J genes could be assigned. A later analysis assigned CDR3 sequences and most-parsimonious VDJ recombination scenarios with the TCRdist pipeline. In a later analysis, every TCR beta chain was defined by the combination of its CDR3 amino acid sequence and its V-gene family, and reads without a unique V-gene family were dropped. In a later analysis, nearly 600 highly shared, low-generation-probability nucleotide sequences were removed to address suspected cross-contamination and a sequencing artifact. In a later analysis, a clonal expansion index was calculated for each public chain from normalized within-repertoire ranks of inferred template counts. Generation probabilities in a later analysis came from a VDJ recombination model fitted to out-of-frame rearrangements, and those results were checked against IGoR. A later analysis scored TCR-TCR, TCR-HLA and TCR-CMV co-occurrence with hypergeometric tests, applying a repertoire-size bias correction to TCR pairs. False discovery rates were estimated in a later analysis by permuting HLA or CMV assignments 20 times. In a later analysis, co-occurring TCRs were grouped using DBSCAN, and TCRdist sequence similarity was added for clustering within HLA-allele-positive subsets. Co-occurrence clustering excluded repertoires with fewer than 30,000 or more than 120,000 public chains, plus five with anomalous nucleotide sharing. TCRdb holds this immuneACCESS table with in-frame rearrangements only. Some clones are missing; in checked studies, unresolved V genes explain under half, and the rest has no known cause. V and J calls plus clone size are reproduced from that table; the DNA served to infer D and trimming. This sample is represented by 150,000 or so clones; more than 60% of them were singletons. About 2.5% of the sample comes from the top ten.

This clonotype was sampled from a human donor in good health. Here the chain combines TRBV21-1 and TRBJ2-7; the D segment call TRBD1 is taken from the table without a DNA check. TRBV21-1 is a recognized pseudogene. Sequenced: PBMCs. The DNA reads as follows: TGTGCCAGCAGCAAAGCGTCGGGCAGGGTCTACGAGCAGTACTTC. Its product reads: CASSKASGRVYEQYF.